Detailed here is one TCR beta chain. Its antigen is unknown. The data originate from a study of CD8+ T cells in alopecia areata. CD4+ and CD8+ T cells were sorted from PBMCs. Overall study findings and caveats: Sharing of TCRs across patients appeared less clear than in mice, possibly for HLA-related reasons.

RNA was extracted and reverse transcribed into cDNA as the sequencing template. Produced via immunoSEQ multiplex PCR; TCRdb's table is partial and in-frame only. Among roughly 250,000 clones listed, around two thirds were seen once. The junction had 3 bases not matched to a gene; V was cut back by 3 bases and J by 2 bases. This CDR3 spans 17 amino acids. Looked up from germline, CDR1 is SGHRS and CDR2 is YFSETQ. V usage is TRBV5-1 and J usage is TRBJ2-1, with TRBD2 matching 15 bases. This TCR came from a human donor with alopecia areata. This specimen was CD4+ T cells sorted from blood, taken at week 0. CDR3 nucleotides: TGCGCCAGCAGCTCGCGGACTAGCGGGGGGGCCTACAATGAGCAGTTCTTC. Encoded protein: CASSSRTSGGAYNEQFF.